This note documents a single T cell receptor beta chain sequence. The antigen is not known. This sample was included in a study of blood T cells in healthy people across ages. The study's findings and limits: Changes in expanded clonotypes were possibly confounded, as the CMV status of donors was unknown. Unsorted PBMCs prevented conclusive naive versus antigen-experienced comparison.

Next came a second PCR, run for about 6 to 12 cycles, which used a sample-barcoded 5' primer along with a J-beta primer mix. The template-switch adaptor, which had 12 random nucleotides, put a tag on each cDNA molecule. TCRdb recomputed calls from the 5' RACE reads with MiXCR, one row per CDR3 protein. The sample has around 1.7 million distinct CDR3 sequences; approximately 30% are singletons. The CDR3 totals 13 residues. Per the germline V gene, CDR1 is MNHEY and CDR2 is SMNVEV (reference sequence). V shed 6 bases and J shed 6 bases, with 15 bases lying between them. Sequencing input: blood. The chain employs TRBV27 and TRBJ2-7; D is perhaps TRBD2 (6 bases). The source of this sequence is a woman younger than 45 in good health. The CDR3 here is CASRAMGRSEQYF. The CDR3 DNA follows: TGTGCCAGCAGAGCCATGGGGAGGAGCGAGCAGTACTTC.